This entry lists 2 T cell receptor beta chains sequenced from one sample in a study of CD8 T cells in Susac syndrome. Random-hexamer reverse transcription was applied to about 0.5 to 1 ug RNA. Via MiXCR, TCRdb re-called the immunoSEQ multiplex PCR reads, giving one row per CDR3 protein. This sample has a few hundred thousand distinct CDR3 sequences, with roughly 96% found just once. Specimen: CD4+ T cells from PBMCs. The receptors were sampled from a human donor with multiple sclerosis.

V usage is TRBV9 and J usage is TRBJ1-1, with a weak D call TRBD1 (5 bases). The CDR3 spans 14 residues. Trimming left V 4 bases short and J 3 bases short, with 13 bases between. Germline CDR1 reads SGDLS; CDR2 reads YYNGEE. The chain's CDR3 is CASSPSDSHTEAFF. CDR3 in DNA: TGTGCCAGCAGCCCATCAGACAGTCACACTGAAGCTTTCTTT.

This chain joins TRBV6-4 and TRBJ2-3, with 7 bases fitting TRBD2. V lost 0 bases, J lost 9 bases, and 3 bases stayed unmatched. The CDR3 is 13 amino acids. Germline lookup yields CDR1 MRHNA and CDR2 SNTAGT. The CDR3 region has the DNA TGTGCCAGCAGTGACTCGGGACTAACGACGCAGTATTTT. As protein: CASSDSGLTTQYF.